This is a list of T cell receptor beta chains from one sample in a study of blood T cell repertoires in COVID-19. Libraries were prepared by immunoSEQ multiplex PCR; TCRdb keeps only in-frame clonotypes and omits some of them. The sample lists about 130,000 clones; 60% to 80% were seen once. The specimen sequenced was peripheral blood. The receptors shown here come from a woman in her 70s with acute or convalescent COVID-19. Each CDR3 is given with its conserved first and last residue. Each record gives: J gene, V gene, D gene, CDR3 protein. D genes are given only for firm matches.

J: TRBJ1-1; V: TRBV14; D: TRBD1; CDR3: CASQPLGTGLTEAFF
J: TRBJ2-1; V: TRBV7-2; D: TRBD2; CDR3: CVSSLRLAGFSSYNEQFF
J: TRBJ1-2; V: TRBV29-1; D: TRBD1; CDR3: CSAKQGNYGYTF
J: TRBJ2-3; V: TRBV20-1; D: NA; CDR3: CSASGASFGTQYF
J: TRBJ2-1; V: TRBV2; D: TRBD2; CDR3: CASSEGGLAGLNEQFF
J: TRBJ2-3; V: TRBV3-1/TRBV3-2; D: TRBD2; CDR3: CASRLAGTDTQYF
J: TRBJ2-1; V: TRBV4-3; D: TRBD2; CDR3: CASSQFRGGALLDEQFF
J: TRBJ2-1; V: TRBV6-5; D: NA; CDR3: CASSYGGEIDEQFF
J: TRBJ1-2; V: TRBV11-1; D: TRBD1; CDR3: CASSPDRGGGYTF
J: TRBJ1-6; V: TRBV19; D: NA; CDR3: CARTLAGTLESSYNSPLHF
J: TRBJ2-2; V: TRBV19; D: NA; CDR3: CASSIGHGGGELFF
J: TRBJ2-7; V: TRBV7-6; D: TRBD2; CDR3: CASSPSGAGTYEQYF
J: TRBJ1-2; V: TRBV6-5; D: NA; CDR3: CASSPAGSNNYGYTF
J: TRBJ2-2; V: TRBV29-1; D: NA; CDR3: CSVGQNTGELFF
J: TRBJ2-7; V: TRBV9; D: TRBD1; CDR3: CASSVGAGGPYEQYF
J: TRBJ2-5; V: TRBV5-4; D: NA; CDR3: CASSLDSDQETQYF
J: TRBJ1-1; V: TRBV30; D: TRBD1; CDR3: CAWRRQGAWTEAFF